This T cell receptor beta chain was recorded in a study of T cells in tuberculosis. Findings and limits, study-wide: Smaller distances to GMM-specific TCRs suggested their expansion in active tuberculosis.

Produced via immunoSEQ multiplex PCR; TCRdb's table is partial and in-frame only. The sample has 33,000 or so clones, 93% seen once. The CDR3 loop spans 15 amino acids. Germline CDR1 reads SNHLY; CDR2 reads FYNNEI. V trimming: 6 bases; J trimming: 3 bases; junction bases outside the gene matches: 7. As for this clone: Its antigen is as yet unknown.

The sequence was collected from a donor under 30 with latent tuberculosis or without tuberculosis infection. Sequenced: PBMCs. The chain joins TRBV2 to TRBJ1-3, with 8 nucleotides matching TRBD1. This CDR3 is CASRGDRGGGNTIYF. Written as DNA, the CDR3 is TGTGCCAGCAGGGGAGACAGGGGAGGTGGAAACACCATATATTTT.